A single sample is the source of the 21 T cell receptor beta chains below, sequenced in a study of prognosis after radiotherapy for stage I lung cancer. Multiplex PCR in two rounds served to amplify TCR beta CDR3 from genomic DNA. Every TRBV and TRBJ gene had its own specific primer in first-round PCR. MiXCR, run by TCRdb on the multiplex PCR reads, gives a single entry per CDR3 protein. The data contain around 20,000 distinct CDR3 sequences, around 55% of them singletons. Here the sequenced sample was PBMCs, taken before or after stereotactic body radiation therapy (not recorded which). All receptors derive from a donor aged 50 or older with non-small cell lung cancer.

Comments on this clonotype: A read error may explain this, as a much larger clone is one base away. The chain is built from TRBV6-2 or TRBV6-3 and TRBJ2-5; D is uncertain. Deletions cut 10 bases from V and 7 bases from J, with 19 bases between. There are 13 residues in the CDR3. Germline-derived CDR1 and CDR2 are MNHEY and SVGEGT. The CDR3 sequence is CAISVSRLGTQYF. DNA for the CDR3: TGTGCCATCAGCGTGAGCCGACTTGGGACCCAGTACTTC.

The chain links TRBV7-8 to TRBJ2-2; D gene unclear. CDR1 is SGHVS and CDR2 is FQNEAQ in the germline V gene. The CDR3 is 14 amino acids. V was cut by 5 bases and J by 8 bases, with 15 bases left in between. Written as DNA, the CDR3 is TGTGCCAGCAGCCAACTCATCTCTCGGGGGGAGCTGTTTTTT. Translated, it gives CASSQLISRGELFF.

This clonotype is labeled medium-sized. The chain has TRBV6-1 and TRBJ2-3; 13 nucleotides line up with TRBD2. With 0 bases clipped from V and 4 bases from J, the junction kept 7 bases outside the gene matches. The CDR3 runs to 18 residues. The germline CDR1 and CDR2 sequences are MNHNS and SASEGT. The CDR3 loop reads CASSEAYPGLAGSDTQYF. CDR3 DNA: TGTGCCAGCAGTGAAGCGTACCCGGGACTAGCGGGGTCAGATACGCAGTATTTT.

In its sample, this clonotype ranks as medium-sized. The V gene is TRBV28, the J gene TRBJ2-7; the match to TRBD2 covers 7 bases. Germline V gene lookup returns CDR1 MDHEN and CDR2 SYDVKM. With V trimmed by 7 bases and J by 0 bases, 6 bases remained unmatched. The CDR3 spans 14 residues. CDR3 sequence (DNA): TGTGCCAGCACCCGGCGGGGGAGCTCCTACGAGCAGTACTTC. Translated, it gives CASTRRGSSYEQYF. The whole variable domain, remainder taken from reference TRBV28 and TRBJ2-7, is DVKVTQSSRYLVKRTGEKVFLECVQDMDHENMFWYRQDPGLGLRLIYFSYDVKMKEKGDIPEGYSVSREKKERFSLILESASTNQTSMYLCASTRRGSSYEQYFGPGTRLTVT.

Ten or more counts support this clonotype. V is TRBV20-1 and J is TRBJ2-2; D not certain. V lost 3 bases to trimming and J lost 4 bases, with 9 bases between them. Germline loops: CDR1 DFQATT, CDR2 SNEGSKA (reference sequence). This CDR3 has 13 amino acids. In nucleotides, the CDR3 is TGCAGTGCTAGGAAGGAAGGCACCGGGGAGCTGTTTTTT. Protein product: CSARKEGTGELFF.

This chain links TRBV4-1 with TRBJ2-7, with TRBD2 matching 9 bases. Germline assignment: CDR1 MGHRA and CDR2 YSYEKL. V gave up 5 bases and J gave up 2 bases; unmatched junction bases: 16. CDR3 length equals 18 residues. In DNA form, the CDR3 reads TGCGCCAGCAGCGGGCGCAGTGGGCGGGAGGGCCCTCCCTACGAGCAGTACTTC. This sequence encodes CASSGRSGREGPPYEQYF.

This clonotype was recorded many times. This chain links TRBV7-3 with TRBJ1-5, with D unclear. Trimming shortened V by 1 base and J by 0 bases, and 7 bases separated the two germline ends. The CDR3 sequence is 15 residues long. Germline V lookup: CDR1 SGHTA, CDR2 FQGTGA. The CDR3 coding sequence is TGTGCCAGCAGCTTAAGGGGATCTAGCAATCAGCCCCAGCATTTT. Encoded protein: CASSLRGSSNQPQHF. The full variable domain, its missing parts supplied by reference TRBV7-3 and TRBJ1-5, is GAGVSQTPSNKVTEKGKYVELRCDPISGHTALYWYRQSLGQGPEFLIYFQGTGAADDSGLPNDRFFAVRPEGSVSTLKIQRTERGDSAVYLCASSLRGSSNQPQHFGDGTRLSIL.

The rearrangement links TRBV12-3 or TRBV12-4 to TRBJ1-3, with 9 bases matching TRBD1. Unmatched junction bases numbered 4, after V lost 8 bases and J lost 2 bases. CDR3 length: 14 amino acids. The CDR3 nucleotides are TGTGCCAGCCTGGGACAGGGTACTGGAAACACCATATATTTT. It yields the protein CASLGQGTGNTIYF.

The chain carries TRBV6-1 and TRBJ1-6, with TRBD1 matching over 10 bases. Losses at the gene ends were 8 bases for V and 4 bases for J; bases not matched to a gene: 2. The CDR3 totals 14 residues. The germline V gene encodes CDR1 MNHNS and CDR2 SASEGT. The CDR3 DNA reads TGTGCCAGCCGGGACAGGGGATATAATTCACCCCTCCACTTT. This translates into CASRDRGYNSPLHF.

The chain combines TRBV27 with TRBJ2-1; no clear D. Trimming removed 6 bases from V and 3 bases from J, with 15 bases in between. The CDR3 spans 15 residues. Looked up from germline, CDR1 is MNHEY and CDR2 is SMNVEV (reference sequence). CDR3: CASRIGSIIYNEQFF. CDR3 DNA sequence: TGTGCCAGCAGAATAGGAAGTATCATCTACAATGAGCAGTTCTTC.

This clonotype counts as medium-sized. This chain joins TRBV6-1 and TRBJ2-7; 14 bases fit TRBD2. The trim removed 7 bases at V and 7 bases at J, leaving 9 bases unmatched. The CDR3 runs 15 residues. Germline CDR1 MNHNS, CDR2 SASEGT. The CDR3 here is CASKLGTSGSGEQYF. CDR3 in DNA: TGTGCCAGCAAACTAGGGACTAGCGGGAGTGGTGAGCAGTACTTC.

This clonotype was seen once. Mismatch with germline at one junction end may stem from a read error. V and J are TRBV20-1 and TRBJ2-7; 7 nucleotides match TRBD1. Germline assignment: CDR1 DFQATT and CDR2 SNEGSKA (reference sequence). The CDR3 runs 11 residues. DNA of the CDR3: TGCAGTGCTTACAGGGGCCACGATCAGTACTTC. Translating it yields CSAYRGHDQYF.

This clonotype has only one observation. The chain has TRBV27 and TRBJ1-5; D possibly corresponds to TRBD1 (5 bases). V was clipped by 0 bases and J by 9 bases, with 15 bases between them. The CDR3 consists of 15 residues. Germline V gives CDR1 MNHEY, CDR2 SMNVEV (reference sequence). CDR3 nucleotides: TGTGCCAGCAGTTTATCGGTACAGGCTCACCGGCCCCAGCATTTT. It is translated as CASSLSVQAHRPQHF.

This clonotype has a count of ten or more. The CDR3 sequence is CSARTPTSGRTKNTQYF. The CDR3 coding sequence is TGCAGTGCTAGAACCCCCACTAGCGGGAGGACAAAAAATACGCAGTATTTT. V and J are TRBV20-1 and TRBJ2-3; 12 bases align to TRBD2. Per germline, CDR1 DFQATT and CDR2 SNEGSKA (reference sequence). The CDR3 runs 17 residues. The junction had 13 bases not matched to a gene; V was cut back by 2 bases and J by 7 bases.

This chain joins TRBV5-1 and TRBJ2-3, with D tentatively TRBD2 (7 bases). Looked up from germline, CDR1 is SGHRS and CDR2 is YFSETQ. The CDR3 is 15 amino acids. Trimming took off 0 bases at V and 4 bases at J, with 12 bases between the two ends. CDR3 loop: CASSLGGGGADTQYF. The CDR3 DNA reads as TGCGCCAGCAGCTTGGGAGGGGGAGGGGCAGATACGCAGTATTTT.

This chain links TRBV6-1 with TRBJ2-7, with TRBD1 matching 9 bases. The CDR3 consists of 13 residues. Trimming cost V 8 bases and J 5 bases; bases outside gene matches: 7. In germline, CDR1 is MNHNS, CDR2 SASEGT. CDR3 residues: CASEGTGNDEQYF. The CDR3 coding sequence is TGTGCCAGCGAGGGGACAGGGAACGACGAGCAGTACTTC.

The chain couples TRBV15 to TRBJ2-7; D is tentatively TRBD1 or TRBD2 (5 bases each). The CDR3 runs 19 residues. V gave up 0 bases and J gave up 5 bases, with 26 bases separating them. Germline V gene lookup returns CDR1 LNHNV and CDR2 YYDKDF (reference sequence). The CDR3 region is CATSRDEGTAGTPSHEQYF. The CDR3 DNA is TGTGCCACCAGCAGAGATGAGGGTACAGCCGGGACCCCTTCCCACGAGCAGTACTTC.

Judged by abundance, this clonotype is medium-sized. An end of the junction differs from the germline gene, which may be a read error. The chain links TRBV6-4 to TRBJ2-7; 7 positions match TRBD2. Germline CDR1 and CDR2: MRHNA and SNTAGT. This CDR3 has 18 residues. CDR3 coding DNA: TGTGCCAGCAGTTACTCTGGGTACCGGGGCGGGAGTAGTTACGAGCAGTACTTC. Translating gives CASSYSGYRGGSSYEQYF.

At least ten counts were recorded for this clonotype. This rearrangement joins TRBV7-8 to TRBJ2-5; the D is unclear. With 5 bases removed from V and 1 base from J, the gap between germline ends came to 5 bases. This CDR3 is 12 amino acids long. Germline CDR1 and CDR2: SGHVS and FQNEAQ. The CDR3: CASSLGQETQYF. As DNA, the CDR3 is TGTGCCAGCAGCCTAGGCCAAGAGACCCAGTACTTC. Full variable domain (rest looked up from reference TRBV7-8 and TRBJ2-5): GAGVSQSPRYKVAKRGQDVALRCDPISGHVSLFWYQQALGQGPEFLTYFQNEAQLDKSGLPSDRFFAERPEGSVSTLKIQRTQQEDSAVYLCASSLGQETQYFGPGTRLLVL.

Concerning this clonotype itself: A much larger clone is a single base away; this may be a read error. The V call is TRBV13, the J call TRBJ2-5; the D gene is possibly TRBD1 (7 bases). V lost 3 bases and J lost 8, with 16 bases in between. Germline V gene data show CDR1 as PRHDT and CDR2 as FYEKMQ (reference sequence). The CDR3 extends over 14 amino acids. DNA for the CDR3: TGTGCCAGCAGCTTCCGGGGGCAGGGGGACACCCAGTACTTC. Translating gives CASSFRGQGDTQYF.

In this sample, this clonotype turned up many times. The V call is TRBV7-9, the J call TRBJ2-5, with TRBD2 as a possible D gene (6 bases). Between the trimmed V and J ends, which lost 1 base and 5 bases, there was a span of 23 bases. This CDR3 has 18 residues. Germline values: CDR1 SEHNR, CDR2 FQNEAQ (reference sequence). The CDR3 DNA reads TGTGCCAGCAGCTTAGGGCCCTGGGGTAGCGGAGGGAAGGAGACCCAGTACTTC. Translated: CASSLGPWGSGGKETQYF.